This TCR beta chain was captured in a study of blood T cell repertoires in COVID-19. The repertoire was sequenced with immunoSEQ multiplex PCR; TCRdb's copy has only in-frame clones and lacks some. The profile shows about 150,000 clones, roughly 84% of them singletons. From germline, CDR1 is LNHDA and CDR2 SQIVND (reference sequence). Germline trimming cut 5 bases from V and 7 bases from J; bases unmatched to any gene: 3. This CDR3 is 14 amino acids long. The genes are TRBV19 and TRBJ1-6; 9 nucleotides agree with TRBD1. Source material: peripheral blood. The receptor comes from a woman in her forties or fifties in a cohort sampled during active or convalescent COVID-19. The CDR3 loop reads CASSPGTGNSPLHF. The CDR3 DNA follows: TGTGCCAGTAGTCCCGGGACAGGGAATTCACCCCTCCACTTT.